The 7 T cell receptor beta chains listed next were all sequenced from one sample in a study of T cells in Graves' hyperthyroidism and ophthalmopathy. What was amplified from RNA transcripts were TCR beta CDR3 regions. The HTBI primer set served for first-round RT-PCR of the TCR CDR3. TCRdb fed the multiplex PCR reads into MiXCR, producing one record per CDR3 protein. The sample carries around 240,000 distinct CDR3 sequences, around 15% recorded once. The specimen was blood. The origin of the receptors is a woman aged 18-29 years with Graves' ophthalmopathy.

This clonotype was observed many times. The rearrangement joins TRBV28 to TRBJ1-5, with 7 bases fitting TRBD1. V trimming: 5 bases; J trimming: 0 bases; junction bases outside the gene matches: 4. CDR3 size: 15 residues. CDR1 is MDHEN and CDR2 is SYDVKM in the germline V gene. This CDR3 reads CASSRGRNSNQPQHF. The CDR3 DNA reads as TGTGCCAGCAGTAGGGGGCGAAATAGCAATCAGCCCCAGCATTTT.

This clonotype was seen many times. Germline and junction disagree at one end, which may indicate a read error. This rearrangement joins TRBV7-9 to TRBJ2-3, with 12 positions matching TRBD2. Germline-derived CDR1 and CDR2 are SEHNR and FQNEAQ (reference sequence). The CDR3 consists of 16 residues. The CDR3 reads CASSLRTSGTTDTQCF. CDR3 nucleotides: TGTGCCAGCAGCCTCCGGACTAGCGGGACCACAGATACGCAGTGTTTT.

This clonotype was counted at least ten times. The genes are TRBV7-9 and TRBJ1-1; weak D call: TRBD1 (6 bases). Trimming pared 5 bases from V and 7 bases from J, leaving 17 bases between. Germline V CDR1 and CDR2: SEHNR, FQNEAQ (reference sequence). The length of the CDR3 is 14 residues. The CDR3 DNA is TGTGCCAGCAGCAAATCCAGGGGCGCGGATGAAGCTTTCTTT. Protein sequence: CASSKSRGADEAFF.

As concerns this clonotype: This may be a read error, as it is one base from a much larger clone. No conserved phenylalanine or tryptophan is present at the end of the CDR3, so a read error is the likely explanation. The chain couples TRBV6-1 to TRBJ1-2; 8 positions match TRBD1. V shed 9 bases, J shed 3 bases, and the junction held 6 bases outside the gene matches. Germline V gene lookup returns CDR1 MNHNS and CDR2 SASEGT. CDR3 length: 13 amino acids. The CDR3 sequence is CASRPTGDYGYTL. In nucleotides, the CDR3 is TGTGCCAGTCGCCCGACAGGGGACTATGGCTACACCCTC.

This clonotype was recorded at least ten times. This chain connects TRBV19 to TRBJ2-2; D might be TRBD1 (5 bases). Looked up from germline, CDR1 is LNHDA and CDR2 is SQIVND (reference sequence). V gave up 7 bases and J gave up 7 bases, with 13 bases separating them. The CDR3 is made up of 13 amino acids. The CDR3 nucleotides are TGTGCCAGTAAAGCCCAGGGCGTCGGGGAGCTGTTTTTT. Protein product: CASKAQGVGELFF.

The chain employs TRBV12-3 or TRBV12-4 and TRBJ2-3, with TRBD1 matching 8 bases. This CDR3 has 14 residues. The trim removed 6 bases at V and 8 bases at J, leaving 10 bases unmatched. CDR3 DNA: TGTGCCAGCAGCCCCGGACAGGGACGAGGTACGCAGTATTTT. This encodes CASSPGQGRGTQYF.

This clonotype was recorded many times. The rearrangement uses TRBV20-1 and TRBJ1-4; D possibly corresponds to TRBD1 (6 bases). With 8 bases removed from V and 6 bases from J, the gap between germline ends came to 16 bases. In germline, CDR1 is DFQATT, CDR2 SNEGSKA (reference sequence). The CDR3 contains 13 residues. This CDR3 reads CSKVRGVDEKLFF. The CDR3 bases are TGCAGTAAAGTCAGGGGAGTGGATGAAAAACTGTTTTTT.